This record looks at one TCR beta chain sequence and its context. Its target is unknown. It was focal radiation plus CTLA-4 blockade with ipilimumab that patients with chemo-refractory metastatic non-small-cell lung cancer received. The method was immunoSEQ multiplex PCR; TCRdb's version includes in-frame clones alone and lacks a portion of them. The sample shows approximately 30,000 clones, 80% to 90% of them seen only once. The data were taken from a study of radiotherapy plus CTLA-4 blockade in lung cancer. V was pared by 2 bases and J by 4 bases, with 7 bases between. Germline assignment: CDR1 SQVTM and CDR2 ANQGSEA. There are 12 residues in the CDR3. Study outcomes and limitations: Interferon-beta and early blood T cell clone dynamics reportedly predicted response best.

Specimen: peripheral blood, collected from a patient treated with radiotherapy plus ipilimumab. The V gene is TRBV29-1, the J gene TRBJ2-3, with no clear D. This clonotype was obtained from a human donor with non-small cell lung cancer that progressed on radiotherapy plus ipilimumab. CDR3 nucleotide sequence: TGCAGCGTTGAATCTCAGTCAGATACGCAGTATTTT. Amino acids: CSVESQSDTQYF.